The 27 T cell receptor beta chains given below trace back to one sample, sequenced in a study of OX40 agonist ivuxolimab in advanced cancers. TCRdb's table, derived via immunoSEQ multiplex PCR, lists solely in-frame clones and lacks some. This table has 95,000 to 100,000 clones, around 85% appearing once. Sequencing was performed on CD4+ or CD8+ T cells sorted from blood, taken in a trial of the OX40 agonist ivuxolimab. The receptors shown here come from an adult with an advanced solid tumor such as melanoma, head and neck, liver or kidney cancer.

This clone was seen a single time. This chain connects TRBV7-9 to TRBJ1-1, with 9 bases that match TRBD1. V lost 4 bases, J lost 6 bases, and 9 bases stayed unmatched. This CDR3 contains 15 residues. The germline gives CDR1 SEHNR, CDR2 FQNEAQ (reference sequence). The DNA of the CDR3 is TGTGCCAGCAGCTACGGACAGGGGAAGGTCGCTGAAGCTTTCTTT. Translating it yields CASSYGQGKVAEAFF. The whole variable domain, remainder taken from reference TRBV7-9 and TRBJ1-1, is DTGVSQNPRHKITKRGQNVTFRCDPISEHNRLYWYRQTLGQGPEFLTYFQNEAQLEKSRLLSDRFSAERPKGSFSTLEIQRTEQGDSAMYLCASSYGQGKVAEAFFGQGTRLTVV.

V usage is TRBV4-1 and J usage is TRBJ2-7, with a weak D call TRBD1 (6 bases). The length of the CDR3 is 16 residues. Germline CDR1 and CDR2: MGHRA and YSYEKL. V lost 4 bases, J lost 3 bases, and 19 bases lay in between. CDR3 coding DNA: TGCGCCAGCAGCCCCGACCGGGACATCAGGGTCTACGAGCAGTACTTC. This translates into CASSPDRDIRVYEQYF.

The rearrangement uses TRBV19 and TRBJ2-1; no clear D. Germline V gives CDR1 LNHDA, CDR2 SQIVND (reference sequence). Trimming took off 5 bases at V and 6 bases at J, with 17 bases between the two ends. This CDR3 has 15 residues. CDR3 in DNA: TGTGCCAGTAGTCCTCAGGTCCCCTTGTCCAATGAGCAGTTCTTC. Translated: CASSPQVPLSNEQFF.

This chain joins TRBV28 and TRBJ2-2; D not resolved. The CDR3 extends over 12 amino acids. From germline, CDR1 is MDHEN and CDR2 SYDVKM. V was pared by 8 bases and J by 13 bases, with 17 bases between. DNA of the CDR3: TGTGCCAGCTCCGCGGTTGAAGAGGCGCTGTTTTTT. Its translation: CASSAVEEALFF. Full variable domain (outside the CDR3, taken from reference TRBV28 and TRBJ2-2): DVKVTQSSRYLVKRTGEKVFLECVQDMDHENMFWYRQDPGLGLRLIYFSYDVKMKEKGDIPEGYSVSREKKERFSLILESASTNQTSMYLCASSAVEEALFFGEGSRLTVL.

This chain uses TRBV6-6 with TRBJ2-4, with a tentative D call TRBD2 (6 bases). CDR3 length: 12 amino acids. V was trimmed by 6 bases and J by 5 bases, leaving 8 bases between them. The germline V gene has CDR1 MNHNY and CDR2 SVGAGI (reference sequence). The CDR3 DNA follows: TGTGCCAGCAGACCGGGAGAAAACATTCAGTACTTC. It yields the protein CASRPGENIQYF.

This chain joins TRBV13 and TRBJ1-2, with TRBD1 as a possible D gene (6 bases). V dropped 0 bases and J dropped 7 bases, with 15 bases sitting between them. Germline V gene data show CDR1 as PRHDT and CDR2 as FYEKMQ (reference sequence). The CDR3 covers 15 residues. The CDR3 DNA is TGTGCCAGCAGCTTAGGTCAACAGGGAATTGGTGGCTACACCTTC. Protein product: CASSLGQQGIGGYTF.

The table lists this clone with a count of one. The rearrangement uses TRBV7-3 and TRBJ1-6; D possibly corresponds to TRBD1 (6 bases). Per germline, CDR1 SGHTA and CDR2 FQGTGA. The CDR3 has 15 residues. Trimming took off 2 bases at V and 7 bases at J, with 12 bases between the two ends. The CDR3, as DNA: TGTGCCAGCAGCTTACAGGGGATAGGAAATTCACCCCTCCACTTT. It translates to CASSLQGIGNSPLHF.

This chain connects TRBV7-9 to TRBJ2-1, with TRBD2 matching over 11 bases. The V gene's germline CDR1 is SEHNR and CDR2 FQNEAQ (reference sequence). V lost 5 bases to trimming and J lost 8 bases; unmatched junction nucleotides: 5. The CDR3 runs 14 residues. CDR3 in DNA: TGTGCCAGCAGCGATCTAGCGGGGGGCCATGAGCAGTTCTTC. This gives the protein CASSDLAGGHEQFF.

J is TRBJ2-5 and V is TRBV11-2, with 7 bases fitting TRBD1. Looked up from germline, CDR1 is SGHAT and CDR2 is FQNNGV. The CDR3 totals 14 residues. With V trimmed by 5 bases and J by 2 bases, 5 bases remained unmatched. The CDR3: CASSRTTGQETQYF. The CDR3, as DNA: TGTGCCAGCAGCCGAACGACAGGGCAAGAGACCCAGTACTTC.

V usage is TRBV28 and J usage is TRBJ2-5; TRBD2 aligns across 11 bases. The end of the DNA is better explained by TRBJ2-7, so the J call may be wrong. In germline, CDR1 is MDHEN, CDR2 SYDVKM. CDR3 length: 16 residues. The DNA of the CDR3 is TGTGCCACCTTAGGACCGGGACTAGCGGCCTCCTACGAGCAGTACTTC. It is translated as CATLGPGLAASYEQYF.

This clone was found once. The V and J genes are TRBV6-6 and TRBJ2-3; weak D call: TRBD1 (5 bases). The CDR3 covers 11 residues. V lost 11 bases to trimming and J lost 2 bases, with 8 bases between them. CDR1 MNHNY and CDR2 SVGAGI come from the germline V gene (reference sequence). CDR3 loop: CAWGPTDTQYF. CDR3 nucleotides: TGTGCCTGGGGCCCCACAGATACGCAGTATTTT.

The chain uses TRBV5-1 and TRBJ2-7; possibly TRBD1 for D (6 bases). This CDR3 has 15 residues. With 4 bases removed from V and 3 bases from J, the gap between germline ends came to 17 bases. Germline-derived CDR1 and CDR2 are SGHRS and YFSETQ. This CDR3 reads CASSQRQDGGYEQYF. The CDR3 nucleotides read TGCGCCAGCAGCCAACGACAGGATGGAGGCTACGAGCAGTACTTC.

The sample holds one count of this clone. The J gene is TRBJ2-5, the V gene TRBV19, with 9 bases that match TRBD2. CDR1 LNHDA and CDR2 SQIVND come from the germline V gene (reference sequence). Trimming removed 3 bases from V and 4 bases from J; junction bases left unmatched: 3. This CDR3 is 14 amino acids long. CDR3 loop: CASSMRTSVETQYF. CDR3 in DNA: TGTGCCAGTAGTATGAGGACTAGCGTAGAGACCCAGTACTTC.

The CDR3 nucleotides read TGTGCCAGCAGCCTAATTAGCGTCGGAAAGACCTATGGCTACACCTTC. Its protein product is CASSLISVGKTYGYTF. J is TRBJ1-2 and V is TRBV11-3; D is unresolved. Germline loops: CDR1 SGHNT, CDR2 YENEEA. This CDR3 spans 16 amino acids. V was pared by 5 bases and J by 4 bases, with 20 bases between.

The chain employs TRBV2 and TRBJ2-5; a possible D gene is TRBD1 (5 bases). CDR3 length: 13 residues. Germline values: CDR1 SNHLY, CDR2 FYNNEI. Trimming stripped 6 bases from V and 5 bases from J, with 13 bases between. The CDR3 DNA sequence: TGTGCCAGCAGGGGAAACCCAGGGGAGACCCAGTACTTC. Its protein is CASRGNPGETQYF.

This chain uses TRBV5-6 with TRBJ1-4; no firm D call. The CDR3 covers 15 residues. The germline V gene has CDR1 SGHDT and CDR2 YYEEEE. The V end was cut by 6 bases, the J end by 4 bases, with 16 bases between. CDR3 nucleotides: TGTGCCAGCACCCCCCGAGGGCAGAGTAATGAAAAACTGTTTTTT. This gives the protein CASTPRGQSNEKLFF.

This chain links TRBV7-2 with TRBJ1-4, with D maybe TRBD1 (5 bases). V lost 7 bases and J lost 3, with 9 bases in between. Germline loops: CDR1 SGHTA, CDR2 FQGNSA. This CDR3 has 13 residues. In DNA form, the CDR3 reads TGTGCCAGCACCAGGGACTCTAATGAAAAACTGTTTTTT. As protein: CASTRDSNEKLFF.

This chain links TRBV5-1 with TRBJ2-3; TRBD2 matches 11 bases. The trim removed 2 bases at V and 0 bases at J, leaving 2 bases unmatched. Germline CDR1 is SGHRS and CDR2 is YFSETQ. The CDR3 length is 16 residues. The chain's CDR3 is CASSFLAGGSTDTQYF. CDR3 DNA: TGCGCCAGCAGCTTTTTAGCGGGGGGGAGCACAGATACGCAGTATTTT.

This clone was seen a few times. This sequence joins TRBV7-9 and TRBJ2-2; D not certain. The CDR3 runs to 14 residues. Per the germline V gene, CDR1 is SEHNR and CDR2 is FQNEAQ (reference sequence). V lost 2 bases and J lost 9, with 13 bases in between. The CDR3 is CASSLMAPPRELFF. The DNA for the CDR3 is TGTGCCAGCAGCTTAATGGCCCCCCCGAGGGAGCTGTTTTTT.

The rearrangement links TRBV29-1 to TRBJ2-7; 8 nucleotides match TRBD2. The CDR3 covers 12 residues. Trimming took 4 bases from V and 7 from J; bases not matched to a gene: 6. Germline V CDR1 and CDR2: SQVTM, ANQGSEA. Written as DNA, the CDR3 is TGCAGCGTTGCAGGACTAGCTGAGGAGCAGTACTTC. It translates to CSVAGLAEEQYF.

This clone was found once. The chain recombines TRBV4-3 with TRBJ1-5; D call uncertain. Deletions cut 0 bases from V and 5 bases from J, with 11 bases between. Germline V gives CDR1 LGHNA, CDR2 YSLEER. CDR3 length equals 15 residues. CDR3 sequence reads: CASSQDRSFDQPQHF. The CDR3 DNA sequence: TGCGCCAGCAGCCAAGATAGGAGTTTTGATCAGCCCCAGCATTTT.

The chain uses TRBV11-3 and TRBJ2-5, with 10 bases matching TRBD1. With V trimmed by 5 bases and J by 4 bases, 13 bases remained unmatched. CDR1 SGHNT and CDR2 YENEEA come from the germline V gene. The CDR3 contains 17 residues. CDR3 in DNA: TGTGCCAGCAGCCTTCATGTTGGGACAGGGGTCGCAGAGACCCAGTACTTC. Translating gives CASSLHVGTGVAETQYF. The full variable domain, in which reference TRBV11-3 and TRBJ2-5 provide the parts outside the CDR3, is EAGVVQSPRYKIIEKKQPVAFWCNPISGHNTLYWYLQNLGQGPELLIRYENEEAVDDSQLPKDRFSAERLKGVDSTLKIQPAELGDSAVYLCASSLHVGTGVAETQYFGPGTRLLVL.

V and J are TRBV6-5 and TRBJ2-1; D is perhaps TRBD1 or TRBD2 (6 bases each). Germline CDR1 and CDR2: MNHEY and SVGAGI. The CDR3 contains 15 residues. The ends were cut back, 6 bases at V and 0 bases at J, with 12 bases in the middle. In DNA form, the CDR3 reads TGTGCCAGCAGCCGGGGGCCGAGCTCCTACAATGAGCAGTTCTTC. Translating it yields CASSRGPSSYNEQFF.

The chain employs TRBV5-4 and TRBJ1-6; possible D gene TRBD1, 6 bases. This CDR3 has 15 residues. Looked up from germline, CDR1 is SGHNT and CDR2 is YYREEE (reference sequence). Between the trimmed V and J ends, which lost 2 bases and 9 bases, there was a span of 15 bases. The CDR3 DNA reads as TGTGCCAGCAGCTTAGGGGGTGAGGCGTTTTCACCCCTCCACTTT. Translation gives CASSLGGEAFSPLHF.

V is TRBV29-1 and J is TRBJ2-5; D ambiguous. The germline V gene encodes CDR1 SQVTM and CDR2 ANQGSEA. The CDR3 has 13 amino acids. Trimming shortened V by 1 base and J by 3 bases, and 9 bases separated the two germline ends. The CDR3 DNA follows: TGCAGCGTTGAAGGGCTACTCGAAGAGACCCAGTACTTC. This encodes CSVEGLLEETQYF.

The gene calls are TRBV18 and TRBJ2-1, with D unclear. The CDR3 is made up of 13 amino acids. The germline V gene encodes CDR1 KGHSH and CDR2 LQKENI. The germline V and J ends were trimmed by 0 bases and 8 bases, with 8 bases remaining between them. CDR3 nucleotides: TGTGCCAGCTCACCACCGATCGCCGATGAGCAGTTCTTC. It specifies CASSPPIADEQFF.

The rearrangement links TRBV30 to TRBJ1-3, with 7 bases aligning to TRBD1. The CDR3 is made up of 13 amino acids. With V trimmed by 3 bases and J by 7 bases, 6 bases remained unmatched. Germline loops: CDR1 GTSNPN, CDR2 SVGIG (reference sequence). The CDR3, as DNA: TGTGCCTGGAGCCCCGGGACAGTTAACACCATATATTTT. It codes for CAWSPGTVNTIYF.